Following are 9 T cell receptor beta chains from one sample sequenced in a study of T cells after yellow fever vaccination. TCRdb used MiXCR to reprocess the 5' RACE reads, holding one entry per CDR3 protein. The sample lists tens of thousands of distinct CDR3 sequences, approximately 8% seen once, with 36% in the top ten. The specimen was CD8+ T cells sorted from PBMCs, collected 15 days after the yellow fever booster vaccination. Every receptor here comes from a man under 40 who received the YFV17D yellow fever vaccine.

This clonotype came up once. This may arise from a read error, as a much more abundant clone is one base away. V and J are TRBV11-2 and TRBJ2-3; D is unclear. Trimming stripped 3 bases from V and 8 bases from J, with 18 bases between. CDR3 length equals 15 residues. Germline values: CDR1 SGHAT, CDR2 FQNNGV. The CDR3 DNA sequence: TGTGCCAGCAGCTTGGGGTTCGACGGTGCAGTTACGCAGTATTTT. Amino acid sequence: CASSLGFDGAVTQYF.

The chain is built from TRBV5-5 and TRBJ2-3, with 9 bases matching TRBD2. V lost 5 bases, J lost 7 bases, and 8 bases stayed unmatched. Germline V gives CDR1 SGHKS, CDR2 YYEKEE (reference sequence). The CDR3 runs 14 residues. As DNA, the CDR3 is TGTGCCAGCAGTTTTAGCGGGAGCGCATATACGCAGTATTTT. It translates to CASSFSGSAYTQYF.

This clonotype has at least ten counts. The genes are TRBV30 and TRBJ2-7; 8 positions match TRBD1. Germline values: CDR1 GTSNPN, CDR2 SVGIG (reference sequence). After removal of 4 bases from V and 5 bases from J, the junction contained 10 bases not matched to a gene. The CDR3 runs 14 residues. CDR3 sequence reads: CAWTTGGSQDEQYF. For the CDR3, the DNA is TGTGCCTGGACTACAGGGGGGAGCCAGGACGAGCAGTACTTC.

This clonotype occurred many times. The chain has TRBV9 and TRBJ2-7, with 7 bases matching TRBD2. V was pared by 0 bases and J by 2 bases, with 2 bases of the junction left unmatched. Germline V lookup: CDR1 SGDLS, CDR2 YYNGEE. The CDR3 consists of 14 residues. The chain's CDR3 is CASSVGAGAYEQYF. As DNA, the CDR3 is TGTGCCAGCAGCGTAGGGGCGGGAGCCTACGAGCAGTACTTC.

Many counts were recorded for this clonotype. This chain links TRBV3-1 with TRBJ2-1, with D possibly matching TRBD2 (6 bases). This CDR3 comprises 14 residues. V was cut by 1 base and J by 5 bases, with 9 bases left in between. Germline CDR1 LGHDT, CDR2 YNNKEL (reference sequence). CDR3 sequence reads: CASSQVAEDNEQFF. CDR3 nucleotides: TGTGCCAGCAGCCAAGTAGCGGAGGACAATGAGCAGTTCTTC.

The CDR3 region has the DNA TGCGCCAGCAGCTTGGAAATCCCCGACGAGCAGTACTTC. This translates into CASSLEIPDEQYF. The J gene is TRBJ2-7, the V gene TRBV5-1; D unclear. Trimming shortened V by 0 bases and J by 5 bases, and 9 bases separated the two germline ends. The CDR3 contains 13 residues. From germline, CDR1 is SGHRS and CDR2 YFSETQ.

This clonotype was seen many times. The chain carries TRBV4-3 and TRBJ1-1; perhaps TRBD1 as D (5 bases). V lost 4 bases and J 2 bases, leaving 11 bases between the germline ends. Germline V lookup: CDR1 LGHNA, CDR2 YSLEER. The CDR3 length is 14 residues. CDR3 DNA: TGCGCCAGCAGCCCAGGGTGGGCCAACACTGAAGCTTTCTTT. Residues: CASSPGWANTEAFF.

The table lists this clonotype with a few counts. The chain links TRBV15 to TRBJ1-5; TRBD1 might be the D (5 bases). Germline values: CDR1 LNHNV, CDR2 YYDKDF (reference sequence). The CDR3 has 14 amino acids. Trimming cost V 5 bases and J 4 bases, with 12 bases left between them. The CDR3 sequence is CATSGGYGNQPQHF. The CDR3 DNA is TGTGCCACCAGCGGGGGTTATGGGAATCAGCCCCAGCATTTT.

This clonotype was detected ten times or more. This rearrangement joins TRBV6-2 or TRBV6-3 to TRBJ2-1; D gene uncertain. The CDR3 loop spans 12 amino acids. CDR1 is MNHEY, CDR2 SVGEGT, per germline. Trimming took off 5 bases at V and 4 bases at J, with 6 bases between the two ends. Here the CDR3 reads CASSLVYNEQFF. The CDR3 DNA sequence: TGTGCCAGCAGTCTAGTATACAATGAGCAGTTCTTC.